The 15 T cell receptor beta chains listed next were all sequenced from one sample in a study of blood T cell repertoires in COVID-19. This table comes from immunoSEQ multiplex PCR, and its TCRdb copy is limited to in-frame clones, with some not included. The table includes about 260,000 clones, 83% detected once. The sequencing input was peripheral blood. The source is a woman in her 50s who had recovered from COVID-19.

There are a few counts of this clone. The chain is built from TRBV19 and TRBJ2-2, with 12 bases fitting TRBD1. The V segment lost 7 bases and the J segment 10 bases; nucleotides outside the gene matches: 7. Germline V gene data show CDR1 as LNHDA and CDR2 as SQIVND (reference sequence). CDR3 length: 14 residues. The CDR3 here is CASKTGTGGPELFF. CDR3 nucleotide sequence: TGTGCCAGTAAGACCGGGACAGGGGGCCCGGAGCTGTTTTTT.

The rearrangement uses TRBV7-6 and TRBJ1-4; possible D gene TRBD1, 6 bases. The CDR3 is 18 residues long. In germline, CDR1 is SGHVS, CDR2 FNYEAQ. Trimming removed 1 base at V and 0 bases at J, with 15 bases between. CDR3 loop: CASSLVTRGFATNEKLFF. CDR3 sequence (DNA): TGTGCCAGCAGCTTAGTTACGAGGGGGTTTGCAACTAATGAAAAACTGTTTTTT. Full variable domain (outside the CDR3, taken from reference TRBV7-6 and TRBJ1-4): GAGVSQSPRYKVTKRGQDVALRCDPISGHVSLYWYRQALGQGPEFLTYFNYEAQQDKSGLPNDRFSAERPEGSISTLTIQRTEQRDSAMYRCASSLVTRGFATNEKLFFGSGTQLSVL.

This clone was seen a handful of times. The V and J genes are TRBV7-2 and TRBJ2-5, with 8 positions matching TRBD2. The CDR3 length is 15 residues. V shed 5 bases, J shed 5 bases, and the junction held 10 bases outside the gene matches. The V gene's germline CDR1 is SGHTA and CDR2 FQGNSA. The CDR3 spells CASSQPAGVGETQYF. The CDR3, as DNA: TGTGCCAGCAGCCAACCAGCGGGGGTCGGGGAGACCCAGTACTTC.

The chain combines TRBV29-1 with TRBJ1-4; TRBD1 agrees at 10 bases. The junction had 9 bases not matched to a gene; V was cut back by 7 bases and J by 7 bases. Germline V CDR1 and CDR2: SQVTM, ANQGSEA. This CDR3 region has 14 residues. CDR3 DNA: TGCAGCGCCCTGAAGGGGACAGGGGCTGAAAAACTGTTTTTT. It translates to CSALKGTGAEKLFF.

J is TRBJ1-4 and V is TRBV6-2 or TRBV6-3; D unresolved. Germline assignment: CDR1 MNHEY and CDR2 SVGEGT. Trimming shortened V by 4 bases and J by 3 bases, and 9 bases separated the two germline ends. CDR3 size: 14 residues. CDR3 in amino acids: CASSSLEANEKLFF. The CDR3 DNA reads TGTGCCAGCAGTTCCCTAGAAGCTAATGAAAAACTGTTTTTT.

In DNA form, the CDR3 reads TGCGCCAGCAGCCCAGGACTAGCGAGGAACACAGATACGCAGTATTTT. This gives the protein CASSPGLARNTDTQYF. The V call is TRBV5-1, the J call TRBJ2-3; 9 bases are shared with TRBD2. The CDR3 is made up of 16 amino acids. With 4 bases clipped from V and 2 bases from J, the junction kept 8 bases outside the gene matches. From germline, CDR1 is SGHRS and CDR2 YFSETQ.

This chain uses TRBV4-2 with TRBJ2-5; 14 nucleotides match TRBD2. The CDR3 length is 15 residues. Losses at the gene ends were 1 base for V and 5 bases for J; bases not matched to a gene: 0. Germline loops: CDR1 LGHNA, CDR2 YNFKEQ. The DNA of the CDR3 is TGTGCCAGCAGCCAAGGGACTAGCGGGGGGGAGACCCAGTACTTC. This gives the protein CASSQGTSGGETQYF.

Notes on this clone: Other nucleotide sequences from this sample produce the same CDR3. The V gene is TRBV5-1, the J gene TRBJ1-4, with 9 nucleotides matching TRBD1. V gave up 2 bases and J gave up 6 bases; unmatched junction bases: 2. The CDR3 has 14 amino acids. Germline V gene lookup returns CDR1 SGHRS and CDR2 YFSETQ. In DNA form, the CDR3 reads TGCGCCAGCAGCTTAAGGACAGGGGATGAAAAACTGTTTTTT. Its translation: CASSLRTGDEKLFF.

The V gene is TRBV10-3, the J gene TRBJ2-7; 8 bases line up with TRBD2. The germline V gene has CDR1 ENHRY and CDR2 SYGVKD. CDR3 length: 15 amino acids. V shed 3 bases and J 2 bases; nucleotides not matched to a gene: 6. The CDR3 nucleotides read TGTGCCATCAGTGACAGACTAGCGAAAGCCTACGAGCAGTACTTC. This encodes CAISDRLAKAYEQYF.

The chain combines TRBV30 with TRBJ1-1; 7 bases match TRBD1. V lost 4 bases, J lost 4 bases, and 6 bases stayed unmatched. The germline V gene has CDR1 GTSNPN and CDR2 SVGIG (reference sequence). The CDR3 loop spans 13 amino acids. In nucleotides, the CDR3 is TGTGCCTGGATGGTCCAGGGGGGCACTGAAGCTTTCTTT. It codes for CAWMVQGGTEAFF.

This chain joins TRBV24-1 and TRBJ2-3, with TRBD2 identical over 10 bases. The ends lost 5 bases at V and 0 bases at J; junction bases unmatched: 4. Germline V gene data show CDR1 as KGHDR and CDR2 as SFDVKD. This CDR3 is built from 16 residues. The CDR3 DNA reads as TGTGCCACCAGTGCACTGACTAGCGGGAGCACAGATACGCAGTATTTT. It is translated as CATSALTSGSTDTQYF.

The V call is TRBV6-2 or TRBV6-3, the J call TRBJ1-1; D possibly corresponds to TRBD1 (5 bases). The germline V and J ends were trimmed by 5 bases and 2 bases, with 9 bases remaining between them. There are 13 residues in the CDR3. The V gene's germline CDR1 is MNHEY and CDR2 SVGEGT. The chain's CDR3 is CASSVQANTEAFF. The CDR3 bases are TGTGCCAGCAGTGTACAGGCTAACACTGAAGCTTTCTTT.

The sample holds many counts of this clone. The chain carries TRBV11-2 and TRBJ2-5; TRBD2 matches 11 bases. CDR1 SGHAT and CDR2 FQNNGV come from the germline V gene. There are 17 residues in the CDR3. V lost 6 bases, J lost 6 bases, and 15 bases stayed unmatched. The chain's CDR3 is CASRRLAGSQGGQTQYF. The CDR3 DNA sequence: TGTGCCAGCAGGAGACTAGCGGGGAGCCAGGGGGGTCAGACCCAGTACTTC.

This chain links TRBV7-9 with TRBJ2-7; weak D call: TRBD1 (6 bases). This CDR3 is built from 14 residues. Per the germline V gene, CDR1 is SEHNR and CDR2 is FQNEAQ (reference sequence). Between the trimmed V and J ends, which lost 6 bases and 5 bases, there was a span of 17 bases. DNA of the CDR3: TGTGCCAGCAGTCGACAGGATAAACAGGACGAGCAGTACTTC. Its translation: CASSRQDKQDEQYF.

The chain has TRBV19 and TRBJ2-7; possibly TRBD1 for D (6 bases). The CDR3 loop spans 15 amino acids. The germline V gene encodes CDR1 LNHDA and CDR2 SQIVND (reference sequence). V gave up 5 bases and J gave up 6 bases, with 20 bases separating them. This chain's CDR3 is CASSSSDSEGGEQYF. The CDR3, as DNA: TGTGCCAGTAGTTCGTCGGACAGCGAAGGGGGCGAGCAGTACTTC.